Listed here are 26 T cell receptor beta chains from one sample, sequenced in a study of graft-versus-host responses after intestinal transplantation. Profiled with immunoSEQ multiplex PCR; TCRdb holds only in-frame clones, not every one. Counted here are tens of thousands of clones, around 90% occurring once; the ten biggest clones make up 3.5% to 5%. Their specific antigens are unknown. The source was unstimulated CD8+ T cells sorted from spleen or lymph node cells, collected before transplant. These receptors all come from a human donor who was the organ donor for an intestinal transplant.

The CDR3 spells CATPGQGEGYTF. In nucleotides, the CDR3 is TGTGCCACACCGGGACAGGGCGAAGGCTACACCTTC. This sequence joins TRBV6-1 and TRBJ1-2; the match to TRBD1 covers 9 bases. The germline V gene has CDR1 MNHNS and CDR2 SASEGT. This CDR3 is built from 12 residues. Trimming cost V 10 bases and J 8 bases; bases outside gene matches: 8.

In DNA form, the CDR3 reads TGTGCCAGCAGTGTCTCTAGCGGGGGGACAGATACGCAGTATTTT. Translated: CASSVSSGGTDTQYF. This chain uses TRBV6-1 with TRBJ2-3; 11 positions match TRBD2. Trimming took 4 bases from V and 3 from J; bases not matched to a gene: 3. Germline CDR1 is MNHNS and CDR2 is SASEGT. CDR3 length equals 15 residues.

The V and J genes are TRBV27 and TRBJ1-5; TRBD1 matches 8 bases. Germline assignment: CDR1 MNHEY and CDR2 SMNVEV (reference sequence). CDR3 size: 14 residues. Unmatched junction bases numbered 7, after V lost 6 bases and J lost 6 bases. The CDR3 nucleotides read TGTGCCAGCAGCACCCAGGGGGCAGGTCAGCCCCAGCATTTT. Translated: CASSTQGAGQPQHF.

CDR3 sequence: CASSEVGGYFHNEQFF. The CDR3 DNA reads as TGCGCCAGCAGTGAAGTTGGAGGATACTTTCACAATGAGCAGTTCTTC. V gene TRBV10-1 combines with J gene TRBJ2-1, with D perhaps matching TRBD2 (5 bases). V was trimmed by 3 bases and J by 5 bases, leaving 17 bases between them. The CDR3 sequence is 16 residues long. Germline V gene data show CDR1 as WNHNN and CDR2 as SYGVQD (reference sequence).

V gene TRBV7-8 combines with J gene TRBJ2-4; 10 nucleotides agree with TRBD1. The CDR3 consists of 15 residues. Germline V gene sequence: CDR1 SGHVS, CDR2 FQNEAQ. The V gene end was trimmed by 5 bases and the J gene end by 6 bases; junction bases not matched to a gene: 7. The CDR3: CASSAPGQGRNIQYF. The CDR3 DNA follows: TGTGCCAGCAGCGCCCCGGGACAGGGGAGAAACATTCAGTACTTC.

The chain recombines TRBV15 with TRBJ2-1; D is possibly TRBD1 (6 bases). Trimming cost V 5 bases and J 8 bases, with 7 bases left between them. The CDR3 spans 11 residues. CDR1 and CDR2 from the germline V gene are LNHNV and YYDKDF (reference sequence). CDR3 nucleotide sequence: TGTGCCACCAGCTGGACAGATGAGCAGTTCTTC. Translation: CATSWTDEQFF. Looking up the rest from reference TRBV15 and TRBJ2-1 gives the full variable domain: DAMVIQNPRYQVTQFGKPVTLSCSQTLNHNVMYWYQQKSSQAPKLLFHYYDKDFNNEADTPDNFQSRRPNTSFCFLDIRSPGLGDTAMYLCATSWTDEQFFGPGTRLTVL.

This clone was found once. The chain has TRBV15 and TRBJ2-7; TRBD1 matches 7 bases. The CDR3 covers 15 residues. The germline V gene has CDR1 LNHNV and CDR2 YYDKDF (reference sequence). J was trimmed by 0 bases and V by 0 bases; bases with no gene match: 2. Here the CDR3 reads CATSREQGSSYEQYV. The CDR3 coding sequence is TGTGCCACCAGCAGAGAACAGGGGAGCTCCTACGAGCAGTACGTC.

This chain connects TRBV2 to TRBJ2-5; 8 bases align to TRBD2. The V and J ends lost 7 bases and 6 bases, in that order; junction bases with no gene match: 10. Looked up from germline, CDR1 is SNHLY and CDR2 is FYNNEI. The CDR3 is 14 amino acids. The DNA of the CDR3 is TGTGCCAGCATCGGGGGGGGTACTCTCCAGACCCAGTACTTC. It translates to CASIGGGTLQTQYF.

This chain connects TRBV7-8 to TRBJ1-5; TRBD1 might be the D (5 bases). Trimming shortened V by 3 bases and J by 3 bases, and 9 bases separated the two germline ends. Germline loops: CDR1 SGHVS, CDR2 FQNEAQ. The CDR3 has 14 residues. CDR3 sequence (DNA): TGTGCCAGCAGCTTTGGACACATCAATCAGCCCCAGCATTTT. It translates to CASSFGHINQPQHF.

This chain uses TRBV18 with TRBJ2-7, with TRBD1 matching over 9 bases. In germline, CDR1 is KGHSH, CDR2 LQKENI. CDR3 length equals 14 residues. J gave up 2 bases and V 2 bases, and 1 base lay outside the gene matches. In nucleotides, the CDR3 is TGTGCCAGCTCACCAGGGACAGGGACCTACGAGCAGTACGTC. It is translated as CASSPGTGTYEQYV.

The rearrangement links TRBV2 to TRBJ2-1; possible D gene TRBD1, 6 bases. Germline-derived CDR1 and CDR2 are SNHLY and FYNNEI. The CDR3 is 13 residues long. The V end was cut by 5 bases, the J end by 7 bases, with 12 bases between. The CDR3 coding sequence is TGTGCCAGCAGTCCAGGACAGTTTAATGAGCAGTTCTTC. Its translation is CASSPGQFNEQFF. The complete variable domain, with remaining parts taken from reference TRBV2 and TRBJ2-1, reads EPEVTQTPSHQVTQMGQEVILRCVPISNHLYFYWYRQILGQKVEFLVSFYNNEISEKSEIFDDQFSVERPDGSNFTLKIRSTKLEDSAMYFCASSPGQFNEQFFGPGTRLTVL.

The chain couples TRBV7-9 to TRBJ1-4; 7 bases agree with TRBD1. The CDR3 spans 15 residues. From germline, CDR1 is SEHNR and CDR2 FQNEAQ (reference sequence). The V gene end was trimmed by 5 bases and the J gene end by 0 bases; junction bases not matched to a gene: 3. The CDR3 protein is CASSVGTATNEKLFF. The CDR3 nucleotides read TGTGCCAGCAGCGTAGGGACAGCAACTAATGAAAAACTGTTTTTT.

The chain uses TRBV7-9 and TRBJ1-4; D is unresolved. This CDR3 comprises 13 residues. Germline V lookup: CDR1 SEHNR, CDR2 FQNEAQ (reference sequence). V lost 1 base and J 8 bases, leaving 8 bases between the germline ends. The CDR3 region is CASSLGPREKLFF. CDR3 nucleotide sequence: TGTGCCAGCAGCTTAGGGCCCAGGGAAAAACTGTTTTTT. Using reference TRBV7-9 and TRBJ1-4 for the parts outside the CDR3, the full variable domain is DTGVSQNPRHKITKRGQNVTFRCDPISEHNRLYWYRQTLGQGPEFLTYFQNEAQLEKSRLLSDRFSAERPKGSFSTLEIQRTEQGDSAMYLCASSLGPREKLFFGSGTQLSVL.

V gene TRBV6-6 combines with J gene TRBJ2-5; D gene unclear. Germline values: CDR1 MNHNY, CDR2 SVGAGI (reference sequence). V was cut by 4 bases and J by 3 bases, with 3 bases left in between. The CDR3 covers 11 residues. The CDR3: CASSSEETQYF. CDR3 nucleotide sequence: TGTGCCAGCAGTTCCGAAGAGACCCAGTACTTC.

DNA of the CDR3: TGTGCCAGCTCACCACTGGGGACAGGGGGCAATGAGCAGTTCTTC. It codes for CASSPLGTGGNEQFF. The gene calls are TRBV18 and TRBJ2-1; TRBD1 matches 11 bases. The CDR3 length is 15 residues. The ends lost 1 base at V and 6 bases at J; junction bases unmatched: 2. Germline lookup yields CDR1 KGHSH and CDR2 LQKENI.

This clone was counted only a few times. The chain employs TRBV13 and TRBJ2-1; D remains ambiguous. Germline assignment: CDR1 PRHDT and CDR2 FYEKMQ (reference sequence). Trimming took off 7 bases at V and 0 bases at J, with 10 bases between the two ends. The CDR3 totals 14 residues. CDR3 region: CASKPWSSYNEQFF. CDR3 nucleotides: TGTGCCAGCAAGCCATGGAGCTCCTACAATGAGCAGTTCTTC.

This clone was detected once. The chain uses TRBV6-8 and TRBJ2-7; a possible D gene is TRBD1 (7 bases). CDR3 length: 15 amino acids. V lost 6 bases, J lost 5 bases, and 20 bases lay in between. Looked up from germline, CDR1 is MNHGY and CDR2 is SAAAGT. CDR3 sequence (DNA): TGTGCCAGCAGGGAGGGGGACAGTCCGCCTGACGAGCAGTACGTC. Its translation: CASREGDSPPDEQYV.

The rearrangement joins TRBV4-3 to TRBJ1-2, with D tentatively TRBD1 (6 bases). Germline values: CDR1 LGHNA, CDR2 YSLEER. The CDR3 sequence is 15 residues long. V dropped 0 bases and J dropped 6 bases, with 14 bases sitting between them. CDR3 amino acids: CASSQDGGGGDGYTF. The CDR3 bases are TGCGCCAGCAGCCAAGACGGGGGCGGGGGGGATGGCTACACCTTC.

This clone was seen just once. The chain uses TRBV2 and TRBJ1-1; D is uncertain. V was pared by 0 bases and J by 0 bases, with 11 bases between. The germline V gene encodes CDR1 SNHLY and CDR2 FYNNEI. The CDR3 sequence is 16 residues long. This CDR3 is CASSEAVARMNTEAFF. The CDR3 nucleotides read TGTGCCAGCAGTGAAGCTGTCGCGAGGATGAACACTGAAGCTTTCTTT.

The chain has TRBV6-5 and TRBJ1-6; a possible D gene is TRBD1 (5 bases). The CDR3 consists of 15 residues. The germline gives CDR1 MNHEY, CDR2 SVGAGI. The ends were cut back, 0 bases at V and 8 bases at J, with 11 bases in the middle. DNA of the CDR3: TGTGCCAGCAGTTACTCGGTTGGAGGGGATTCACCCCTCCACTTT. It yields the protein CASSYSVGGDSPLHF.

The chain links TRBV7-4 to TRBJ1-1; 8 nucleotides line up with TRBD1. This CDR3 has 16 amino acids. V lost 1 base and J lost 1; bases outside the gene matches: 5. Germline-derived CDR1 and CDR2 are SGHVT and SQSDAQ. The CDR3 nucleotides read TGTGCCAGCAGCTTAGAGCAGGGGGCAAGGAACACTGAAGCTTTCTTT. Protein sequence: CASSLEQGARNTEAFF.

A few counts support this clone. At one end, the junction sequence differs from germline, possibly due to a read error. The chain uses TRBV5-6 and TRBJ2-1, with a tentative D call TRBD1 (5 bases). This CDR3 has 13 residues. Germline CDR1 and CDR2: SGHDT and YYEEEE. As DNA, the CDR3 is TGTGCCAGCAGTTTGGACACCTACAATGAGCAGTTCTTC. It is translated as CASSLDTYNEQFF.

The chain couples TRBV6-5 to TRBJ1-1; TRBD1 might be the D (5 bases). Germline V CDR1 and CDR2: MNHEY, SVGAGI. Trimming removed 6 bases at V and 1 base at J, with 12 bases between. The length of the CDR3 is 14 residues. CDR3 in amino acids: CASRDKVGNTEAFF. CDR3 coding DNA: TGTGCCAGCAGGGACAAGGTGGGGAACACTGAAGCTTTCTTT.

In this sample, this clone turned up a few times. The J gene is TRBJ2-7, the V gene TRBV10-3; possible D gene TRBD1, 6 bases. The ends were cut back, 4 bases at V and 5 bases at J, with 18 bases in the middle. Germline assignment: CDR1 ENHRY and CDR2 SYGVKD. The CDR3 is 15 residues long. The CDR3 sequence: CAISGTGPLLDEQYV. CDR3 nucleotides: TGTGCCATCAGTGGAACAGGGCCCCTCCTAGACGAGCAGTACGTC.

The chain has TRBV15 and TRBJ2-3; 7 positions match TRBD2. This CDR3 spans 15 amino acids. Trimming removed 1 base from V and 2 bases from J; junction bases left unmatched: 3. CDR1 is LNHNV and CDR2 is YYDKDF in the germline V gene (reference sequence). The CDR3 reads CATSRGRGDTDTQYF. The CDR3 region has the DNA TGTGCCACCAGCAGAGGACGGGGGGACACAGATACGCAGTATTTT.

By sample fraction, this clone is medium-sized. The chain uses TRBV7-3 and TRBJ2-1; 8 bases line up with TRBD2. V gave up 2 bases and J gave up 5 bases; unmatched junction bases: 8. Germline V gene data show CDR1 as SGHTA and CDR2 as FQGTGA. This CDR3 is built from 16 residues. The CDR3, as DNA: TGTGCCAGCAGCTTAGATGCCGGGGGGGAGAACAATGAGCAGTTCTTC. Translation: CASSLDAGGENNEQFF.